The T cell receptor (beta chain) under discussion was sequenced for a study of PD-1 blockade in classical Hodgkin lymphoma. About the research overall: Every 2 weeks, patients had 3 mg/kg nivolumab intravenously. The study's findings and limits: Partial responders and progressors had significantly lower baseline TCR diversity. CD4+ TCR diversity, unlike CD8+, rose significantly by C4D1. TCR diversity at baseline was reported to be reduced in newly diagnosed patients relative to healthy donors.

CDR3 size: 15 residues. V was trimmed by 0 bases and J by 5 bases, leaving 14 bases between them. Germline V gene lookup returns CDR1 SGHTA and CDR2 FQGNSA. Method: immunoSEQ multiplex PCR; TCRdb's copy keeps in-frame clones and lacks some. The sample carries about 100,000 clones, over 70% recorded once. The patients all showed relapse after autologous stem cell transplantation, while their brentuximab vedotin exposure varied. As to this clone: Its antigen is currently unknown.

This chain uses TRBV7-2 with TRBJ2-7; D gene unclear. Specimen: peripheral blood mononuclear cells (PBMCs), collected at baseline. The TCR sequence derives from a human donor with classical Hodgkin lymphoma. CDR3 amino acids: CASSLAHRGGDEQYF. The CDR3 DNA reads as TGTGCCAGCAGCTTAGCGCACCGTGGTGGGGACGAGCAGTACTTC.